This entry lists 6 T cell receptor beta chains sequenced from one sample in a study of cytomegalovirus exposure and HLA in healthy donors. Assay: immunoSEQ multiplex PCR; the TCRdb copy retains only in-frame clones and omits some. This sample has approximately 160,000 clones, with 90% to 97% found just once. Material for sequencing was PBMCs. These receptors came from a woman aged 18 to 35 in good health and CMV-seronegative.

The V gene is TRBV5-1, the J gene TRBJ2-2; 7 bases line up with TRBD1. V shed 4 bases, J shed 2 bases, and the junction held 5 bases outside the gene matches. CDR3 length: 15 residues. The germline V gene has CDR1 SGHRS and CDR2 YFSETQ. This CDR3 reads CASSPRTGNTGELFF. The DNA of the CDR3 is TGCGCCAGCAGCCCCCGGACAGGCAACACCGGGGAGCTGTTTTTT.

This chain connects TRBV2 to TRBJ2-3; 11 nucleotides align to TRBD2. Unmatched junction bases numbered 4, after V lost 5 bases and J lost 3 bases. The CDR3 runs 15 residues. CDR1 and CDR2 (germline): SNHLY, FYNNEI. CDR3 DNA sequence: TGTGCCAGCAGTTTAGCTAGCGGGGGGACAGATACGCAGTATTTT. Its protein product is CASSLASGGTDTQYF.

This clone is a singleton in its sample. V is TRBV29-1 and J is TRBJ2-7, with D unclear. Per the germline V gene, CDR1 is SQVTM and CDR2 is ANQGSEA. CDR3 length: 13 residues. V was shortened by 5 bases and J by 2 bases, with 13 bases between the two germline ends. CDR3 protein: CSVKSAGTYEQYF. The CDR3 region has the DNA TGCAGCGTTAAGTCCGCAGGAACCTACGAGCAGTACTTC.

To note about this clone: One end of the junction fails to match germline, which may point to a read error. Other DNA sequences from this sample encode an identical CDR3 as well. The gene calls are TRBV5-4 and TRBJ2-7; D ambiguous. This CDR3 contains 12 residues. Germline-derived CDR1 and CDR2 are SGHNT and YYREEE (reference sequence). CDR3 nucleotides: TGTGCCAGCAGCTTGGACAGATACGAGCAATACTTC. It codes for CASSLDRYEQYF.

CDR3: CASSPVVAGGLGEQYF. The CDR3 nucleotides are TGTGCCAGCAGCCCCGTGGTTGCGGGGGGGCTAGGCGAGCAGTACTTC. This sequence joins TRBV7-2 and TRBJ2-7, with TRBD2 identical over 9 bases. Germline lookup yields CDR1 SGHTA and CDR2 FQGNSA. This CDR3 spans 16 amino acids. V shed 5 bases, J shed 6 bases, and the junction held 14 bases outside the gene matches. The full variable domain, rest sourced from reference TRBV7-2 and TRBJ2-7, is GAGVSQSPSNKVTEKGKDVELRCDPISGHTALYWYRQSLGQGLEFLIYFQGNSAPDKSGLPSDRFSAERTGGSVSTLTIQRTQQEDSAVYLCASSPVVAGGLGEQYFGPGTRLTVT.

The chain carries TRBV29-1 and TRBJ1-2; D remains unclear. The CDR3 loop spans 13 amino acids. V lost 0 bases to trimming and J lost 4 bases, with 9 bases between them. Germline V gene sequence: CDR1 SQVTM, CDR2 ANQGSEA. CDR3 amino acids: CSVEESEFYGYTF. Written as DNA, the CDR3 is TGCAGCGTTGAAGAATCAGAATTCTATGGCTACACCTTC.